These T cell receptor beta chains were read from a single sample in a study of B cell selection in AIRE deficiency. Measured with immunoSEQ multiplex PCR; TCRdb has only the in-frame clones, and not every one. The repertoire holds 4,700 or so clones, with roughly 86% as singletons. Sequencing input: Tregs sorted from PBMCs. The source is a human donor with AIRE deficiency. CDR3s include the opening cysteine and the closing phenylalanine or tryptophan. Each record gives: D gene, J gene, clone size, V gene, CDR3 protein, CDR3 DNA. A D gene is named only where the DNA matches it firmly. Not all rows give a size; the values are once, few, many and, for expanded clones, a class.

>TRBD1|TRBJ2-3|-|TRBV4-1
CASSQDGQGTDTQYF
TGCGCCAGCAGCCAAGATGGACAGGGCACAGATACGCAGTATTTT
>-|TRBJ1-1|few|TRBV15
CATSRGGQWTEAFF
TGTGCCACCAGCAGAGGTGGGCAGTGGACTGAAGCTTTCTTT
>-|TRBJ1-4|-|TRBV5-1
CASSVFGTNEKLFF
TGCGCCAGCAGCGTCTTTGGGACTAATGAAAAACTGTTTTTT
>-|TRBJ1-1|-|TRBV27
CASSFGRGTEAFF
TGTGCCAGCAGTTTTGGGAGGGGCACTGAAGCTTTCTTT
>-|TRBJ2-7|-|TRBV6-5
CASGNAELVF
TGTGCCAGTGGGAACGCAGAACTGGTCTTC
>-|TRBJ1-2|-|TRBV11-3
CASSLGSAGRYGYTF
TGTGCCAGCAGCTTAGGATCGGCAGGTCGCTATGGCTACACCTTC
>-|TRBJ2-7|-|TRBV11-3
CASSHRGGSYEQYF
TGTGCCAGCAGTCACCGGGGCGGTTCCTACGAGCAGTACTTC
>TRBD1|TRBJ1-3|-|TRBV4-2
CASSQDRDRHTIYF
TGTGCCAGCAGCCAAGACCGGGACAGGCACACCATATATTTT
>TRBD2|TRBJ2-1|-|TRBV5-6
CASSWLAGGIYNEQFF
TGTGCCAGCAGCTGGTTAGCGGGGGGGATCTACAATGAGCAGTTCTTC
>-|TRBJ2-2|-|TRBV5-1
CASSLRSQDGAGELFF
TGCGCCAGCAGCTTAAGGTCCCAAGACGGCGCCGGGGAGCTGTTTTTT
>-|TRBJ2-2|once|TRBV11-2
CASSLGGSYTGELFF
TGTGCCAGCAGCTTAGGGGGGTCGTACACCGGGGAGCTGTTTTTT
>-|TRBJ2-3|-|TRBV11-2
CASSLGGISNTQYF
TGTGCCAGCAGCTTAGGTGGGATTTCGAATACGCAGTATTTT
>TRBD2|TRBJ2-7|few|TRBV7-9
CASSLSAGLAREQYF
TGTGCCAGCAGCTTAAGTGCGGGACTAGCGAGGGAGCAGTACTTC
>-|TRBJ2-5|-|TRBV14
CASSLSGTETQYF
TGTGCCAGCAGCCTTTCAGGGACGGAGACCCAGTACTTC
>-|TRBJ1-4|-|TRBV11-1
CASSPSSGANEKLFF
TGTGCCAGCAGCCCCAGCTCGGGGGCGAATGAAAAACTGTTTTTT
>TRBD1|TRBJ1-6|-|TRBV6-6
CASSYSTGLNSPLHF
TGTGCCAGCAGTTACTCGACAGGGCTAAATTCACCCCTCCACTTT
>TRBD1|TRBJ1-5|-|TRBV6-1
CASSNRGQPQHF
TGTGCCAGCAGCAACAGGGGTCAGCCCCAGCATTTT
>TRBD2|TRBJ2-5|-|TRBV11-3
CASSQGLAGQETQYF
TGTGCCAGCAGCCAGGGACTAGCGGGACAAGAGACCCAGTACTTC
>TRBD1|TRBJ1-6|few|TRBV19
CASRGQGQSPLHF
TGTGCCAGTAGAGGACAGGGCCAATCACCCCTCCACTTT
>-|TRBJ1-2|once|TRBV7-9
CASSSNYRFPLYGYTF
TGTGCCAGCAGCTCAAACTACAGATTCCCTCTCTATGGCTACACCTTC
>TRBD1|TRBJ1-5|once|TRBV19
CASSITPGQGHNQPQHF
TGTGCCAGTAGTATAACGCCGGGACAGGGGCATAATCAGCCCCAGCATTTT
>-|TRBJ1-1|-|TRBV5-1
CASSLGPGSAEAFF
TGCGCCAGCAGCTTGGGACCAGGGAGTGCTGAAGCTTTCTTT
>-|TRBJ1-6|-|TRBV9
CASSAQVLNSPLHF
TGTGCCAGCAGCGCACAGGTTTTAAATTCACCCCTCCACTTT
>-|TRBJ1-2|-|TRBV5-4
CASSFALTGSYGYTF
TGTGCCAGCAGTTTCGCCTTGACAGGATCCTATGGCTACACCTTC
>-|TRBJ1-2|-|TRBV6-1
CASSEWSLNYGYTF
TGTGCCAGCAGTGAATGGTCGTTGAACTATGGCTACACCTTC